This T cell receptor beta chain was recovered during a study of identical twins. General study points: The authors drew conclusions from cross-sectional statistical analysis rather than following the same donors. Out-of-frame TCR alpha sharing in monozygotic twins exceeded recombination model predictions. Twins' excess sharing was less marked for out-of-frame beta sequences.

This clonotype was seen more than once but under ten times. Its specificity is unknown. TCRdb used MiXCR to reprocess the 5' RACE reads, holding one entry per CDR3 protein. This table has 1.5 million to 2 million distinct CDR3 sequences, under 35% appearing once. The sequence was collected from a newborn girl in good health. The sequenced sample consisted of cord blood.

CDR3 nucleotides: TGTGCCAGCAGCTTAGACTCAGTTAGCAATCAGCCCCAGCATTTT. Protein product: CASSLDSVSNQPQHF. V gene TRBV7-2 combines with J gene TRBJ1-5; no firm D call. Trimming took off 1 base at V and 0 bases at J, with 7 bases between the two ends. The CDR3 runs 15 residues. Germline V lookup: CDR1 SGHTA, CDR2 FQGNSA.